This T cell receptor beta chain was sequenced in a study of T cells in Graves' hyperthyroidism and ophthalmopathy. Overall study results and limits: Stable hyperthyroidism was separated from ophthalmopathy by a model based on 13 V-J features.

Amplification of TCR beta CDR3 regions used RNA as the template. First-round RT-PCR with HTBI primers amplified the TCR CDR3 region. TCRdb redid the calling of the multiplex PCR reads with MiXCR, one entry per CDR3 protein. The sample records around 600,000 distinct CDR3 sequences, 45% being singletons. This clonotype was recorded a few times. The target antigen is unknown. CDR1 and CDR2 (germline): MGHRA, YSYEKL. The V and J ends lost 0 bases and 0 bases respectively, with 8 bases between them. The CDR3 contains 15 residues. Sequencing was done on a sample of peripheral blood or thyroid tissue (not recorded which). The receptor comes from an adult man with Graves' disease, either hyperthyroidism or ophthalmopathy (not recorded which). This chain uses TRBV4-1 with TRBJ1-1, with TRBD1 as a possible D gene (5 bases). CDR3 residues: CASSQDRVMNTEAFF. As DNA, the CDR3 is TGCGCCAGCAGCCAAGACAGGGTCATGAACACTGAAGCTTTCTTT.